This T cell receptor beta chain appears in the sequencing data of a study of blood T cell repertoires in COVID-19. About the research overall: Sources were T cells, B-cell-depleted T cells, or PBMCs; the material itself was cDNA or gDNA.

Trimming left V 2 bases short and J 4 bases short, with 26 bases between. The CDR3 spans 19 residues. The V gene's germline CDR1 is SGHTA and CDR2 FQGNSA. In the study's own analysis: Estimation of nucleated cell counts relied on the amplification of reference gene primers. Method: immunoSEQ multiplex PCR; TCRdb's copy keeps in-frame clones and lacks some. V, J and clone size derive from that table, while D and trimming were established from the DNA sequence. The repertoire includes roughly 330,000 clones, approximately 90% of them detected once, and around 4% sits in the top ten. The receptor was isolated from a woman aged 45-65 years with active or convalescent COVID-19. Sequencing was performed on peripheral blood. The chain is built from TRBV7-2 and TRBJ1-2; a weak D match, TRBD1 (6 bases). The CDR3 region is CASSLFLSSGGATLYGYTF. The CDR3 DNA reads as TGTGCCAGCAGCTTATTTCTCTCCTCGGGGGGGGCAACCCTCTATGGCTACACCTTC.